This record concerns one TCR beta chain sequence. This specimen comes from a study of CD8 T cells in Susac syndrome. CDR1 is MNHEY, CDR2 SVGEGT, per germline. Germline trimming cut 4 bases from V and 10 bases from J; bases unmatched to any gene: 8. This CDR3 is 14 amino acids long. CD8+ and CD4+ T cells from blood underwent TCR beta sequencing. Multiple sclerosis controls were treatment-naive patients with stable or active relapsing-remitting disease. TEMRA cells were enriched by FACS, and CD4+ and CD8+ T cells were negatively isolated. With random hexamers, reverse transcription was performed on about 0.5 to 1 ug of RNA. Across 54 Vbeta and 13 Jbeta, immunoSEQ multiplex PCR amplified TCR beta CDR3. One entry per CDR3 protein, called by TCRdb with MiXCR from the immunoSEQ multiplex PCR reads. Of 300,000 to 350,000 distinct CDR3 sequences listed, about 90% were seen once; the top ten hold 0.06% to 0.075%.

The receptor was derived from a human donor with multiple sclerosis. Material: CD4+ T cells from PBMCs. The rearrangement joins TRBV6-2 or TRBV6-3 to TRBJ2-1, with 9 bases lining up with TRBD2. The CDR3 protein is CASSSLLAGWEQFF. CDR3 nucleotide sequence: TGTGCCAGCAGTTCTCTCCTAGCGGGGTGGGAGCAGTTCTTC.